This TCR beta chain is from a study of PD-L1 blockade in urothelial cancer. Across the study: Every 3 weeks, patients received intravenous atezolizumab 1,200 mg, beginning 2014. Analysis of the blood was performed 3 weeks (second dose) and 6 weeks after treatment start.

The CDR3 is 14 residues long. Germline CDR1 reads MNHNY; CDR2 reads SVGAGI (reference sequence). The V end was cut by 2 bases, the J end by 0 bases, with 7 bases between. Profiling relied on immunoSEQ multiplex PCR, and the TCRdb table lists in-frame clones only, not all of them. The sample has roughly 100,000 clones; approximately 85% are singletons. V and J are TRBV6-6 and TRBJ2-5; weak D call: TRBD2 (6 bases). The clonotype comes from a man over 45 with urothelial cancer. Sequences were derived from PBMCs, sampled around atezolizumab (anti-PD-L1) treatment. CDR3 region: CASSYGGYQETQYF. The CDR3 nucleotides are TGTGCCAGCAGTTACGGGGGGTACCAAGAGACCCAGTACTTC.